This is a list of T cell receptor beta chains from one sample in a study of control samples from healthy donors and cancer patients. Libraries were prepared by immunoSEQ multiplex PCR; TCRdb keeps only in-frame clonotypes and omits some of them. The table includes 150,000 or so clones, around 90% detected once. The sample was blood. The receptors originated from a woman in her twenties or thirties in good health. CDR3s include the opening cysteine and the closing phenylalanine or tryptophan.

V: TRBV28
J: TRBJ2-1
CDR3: CASRAAGVSYNEQFF

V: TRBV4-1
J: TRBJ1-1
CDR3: CASSQTDRGLVNTEAFF

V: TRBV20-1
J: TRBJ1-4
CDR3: CSAWGGGKLFF

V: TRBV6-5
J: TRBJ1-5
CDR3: CASRNGVNSNQPQHF

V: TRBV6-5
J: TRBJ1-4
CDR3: CASRDSLNEKLFF

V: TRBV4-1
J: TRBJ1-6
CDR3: CASSQRGTDNSPLHF

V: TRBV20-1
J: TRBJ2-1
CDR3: CSASRRLASDEQFF

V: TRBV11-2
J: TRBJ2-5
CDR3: CASSPRGRETQYF

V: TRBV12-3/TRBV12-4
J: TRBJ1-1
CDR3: CASSLGNTEAFF

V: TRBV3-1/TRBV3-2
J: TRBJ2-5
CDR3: CASTPFQIAGTFAQETQYF

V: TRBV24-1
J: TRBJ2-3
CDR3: CATSDSGDRVADTQYF

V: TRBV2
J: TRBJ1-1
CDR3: CASSELGASTEAFF

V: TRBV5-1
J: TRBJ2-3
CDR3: CASSLVGDTQYF

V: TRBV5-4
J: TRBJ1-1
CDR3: CASSGTGQGEAFF

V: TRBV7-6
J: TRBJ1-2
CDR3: CASSSGDRVGYTF

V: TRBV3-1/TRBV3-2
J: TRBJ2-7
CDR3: CASSQVRDMYF

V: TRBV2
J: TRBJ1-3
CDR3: CASSELGGDSGNTIYF

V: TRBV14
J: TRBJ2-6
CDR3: CASSQAGGVRDSSSSGANVLTF

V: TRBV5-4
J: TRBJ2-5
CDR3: CASSLGDSDETQYF

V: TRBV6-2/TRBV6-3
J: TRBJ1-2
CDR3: CASSYPRGRGRDGYTF

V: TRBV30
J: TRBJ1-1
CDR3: CARDRGGTEAFF

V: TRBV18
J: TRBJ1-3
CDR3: CASSPAGPGNTIYF

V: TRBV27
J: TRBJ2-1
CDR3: CASSFSSGGAREQFF

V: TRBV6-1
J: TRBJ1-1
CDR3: CASSEEGRVNTEAFF

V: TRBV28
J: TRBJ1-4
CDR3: CASSRGGGDEKLFF

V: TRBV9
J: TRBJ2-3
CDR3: CASSARGEAQYF

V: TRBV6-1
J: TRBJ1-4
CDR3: CASSERTSEFF

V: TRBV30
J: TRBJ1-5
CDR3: CAWRGGKVPSNQPQHF

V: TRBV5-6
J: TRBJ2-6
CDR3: CASSLGSSGANVLTF

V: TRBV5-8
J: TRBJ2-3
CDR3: CASSFAFTDTQYF

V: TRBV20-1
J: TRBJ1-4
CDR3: CSASGFWGEKLFF

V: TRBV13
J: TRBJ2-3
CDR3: CASSLGSVFADTQYF

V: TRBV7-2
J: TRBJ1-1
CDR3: CASSLKGPEAFF

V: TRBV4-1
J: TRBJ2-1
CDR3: CASSQNSGYNEQFF

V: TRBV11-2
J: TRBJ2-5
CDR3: CASSLGSPPETQYF

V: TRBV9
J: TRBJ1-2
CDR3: CASSERDRYTYGYTF

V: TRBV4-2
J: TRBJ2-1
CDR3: CASSQDGGVGGSYNEQFF

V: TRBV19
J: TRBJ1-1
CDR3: CASKQGTEAFF

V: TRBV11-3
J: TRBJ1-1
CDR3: CASQGENTEAFF

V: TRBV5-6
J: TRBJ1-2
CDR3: CASTGDRGLYGYTF